A selection of T cell receptor beta chains follows, all from one sample in a study of breast tumors, draining lymph nodes, adjacent tissues. TCRdb redid the calling of the multiplex PCR reads with MiXCR, one entry per CDR3 protein. The sample includes around 110,000 distinct CDR3 sequences, less than 40% seen only once; the top ten take 4.5% to 7%. The specimen sequenced was axillary lymph node tissue. The receptors were gathered from a female donor with breast cancer. Some clones in this sample may be carry-over from other donors' samples. Each CDR3 is given with its conserved first and last residue.

15	TRBJ2-5	TRBV29-1	CSVDGTQIPQETQYF
15	TRBJ2-1	TRBV2	CASSEARQGYNEQFF
15	TRBJ2-3	TRBV15	CATSTRTSPTDTQYF
15	TRBJ1-5	TRBV2	CASSEMGFNNQPQHF
12	TRBJ2-7	TRBV30	CACRDNLYEQYF
15	TRBJ2-1	TRBV18	CASSNRQGSNNEQFF
12	TRBJ2-7	TRBV20-1	CSARASGVGQYF
15	TRBJ1-2	TRBV5-4	CASSQDRELFYGYTF
13	TRBJ2-2	TRBV12-3/TRBV12-4	CASSIQGTGELFF
15	TRBJ1-6	TRBV12-3/TRBV12-4	CASSPRQGTGSPLHF
14	TRBJ2-2	TRBV20-1	CSARRTANTGELFF
16	TRBJ2-7	TRBV7-2	CASSFQTSGGIYEQYF
16	TRBJ2-2	TRBV5-6	CASSPPSGRITGELFF